The 24 T cell receptor beta chains below come from one sample, sequenced in a study of shared clonotypes between healthy human individuals. Libraries were prepared by immunoSEQ multiplex PCR; TCRdb keeps only in-frame clonotypes and omits some of them. The sample contains about 2.2 million clones, about 93% of which appear only once. CD45RO-negative CD8 cells positively selected for CCR7 made up the naive population, which excluded terminally differentiated effector memory CD45RA+ cells. The material sequenced was naive CD8+ T cells from PBMCs. These receptors came from a man younger than 35 in good health. Some clones in this sample may be carry-over from other donors' samples.

The chain combines TRBV6-1 with TRBJ2-5, with D perhaps TRBD1 (6 bases). Trimming stripped 1 base from V and 5 bases from J, with 17 bases between. Per germline, CDR1 MNHNS and CDR2 SASEGT. CDR3 length: 16 residues. This CDR3 is CASSEGGQGKWETQYF. The DNA for the CDR3 is TGTGCCAGCAGTGAAGGTGGGCAGGGGAAGTGGGAGACCCAGTACTTC.

The rearrangement links TRBV2 to TRBJ1-2; D gene unclear. The CDR3 loop spans 12 amino acids. Germline V gene sequence: CDR1 SNHLY, CDR2 FYNNEI. The germline V and J ends were trimmed by 7 bases and 2 bases, with 8 bases remaining between them. The CDR3 DNA sequence: TGTGCCAGCAACAGCCGAAACTATGGCTACACCTTC. Its translation: CASNSRNYGYTF.

J is TRBJ2-6 and V is TRBV2; 7 bases map to TRBD1. The length of the CDR3 is 18 residues. Germline loops: CDR1 SNHLY, CDR2 FYNNEI. With V trimmed by 3 bases and J by 2 bases, 10 bases remained unmatched. The CDR3 sequence is CASSDSQGETAGANVLTF. DNA of the CDR3: TGTGCCAGCAGTGATTCGCAGGGGGAGACTGCTGGGGCCAACGTCCTGACTTTC. Supplemented by reference TRBV2 and TRBJ2-6, the full variable domain reads EPEVTQTPSHQVTQMGQEVILRCVPISNHLYFYWYRQILGQKVEFLVSFYNNEISEKSEIFDDQFSVERPDGSNFTLKIRSTKLEDSAMYFCASSDSQGETAGANVLTFGAGSRLTVL.

With regard to this clone: The same CDR3 can be traced to other DNA sequences in this sample. The chain is built from TRBV7-2 and TRBJ2-7; 10 positions agree with TRBD2. This CDR3 has 14 amino acids. Unmatched junction bases numbered 3, after V lost 4 bases and J lost 3 bases. Germline CDR1 and CDR2: SGHTA and FQGNSA. This CDR3 is CASSSSGRGYEQYF. The CDR3 coding sequence is TGTGCCAGCAGCTCTAGCGGGAGAGGCTACGAGCAGTACTTC. The full variable domain, with the rest looked up from reference TRBV7-2 and TRBJ2-7, is GAGVSQSPSNKVTEKGKDVELRCDPISGHTALYWYRQSLGQGLEFLIYFQGNSAPDKSGLPSDRFSAERTGGSVSTLTIQRTQQEDSAVYLCASSSSGRGYEQYFGPGTRLTVT.

The chain uses TRBV4-3 and TRBJ2-2; 14 positions agree with TRBD2. The CDR3 is 17 amino acids. Germline loops: CDR1 LGHNA, CDR2 YSLEER. Trimming removed 4 bases from V and 4 bases from J; junction bases left unmatched: 5. The CDR3 DNA sequence: TGCGCCAGCAGCCCTCAGACTAGCGGGAGGGCCACCGGGGAGCTGTTTTTT. Protein sequence: CASSPQTSGRATGELFF.

The V and J genes are TRBV5-1 and TRBJ1-1; no clear D gene. Germline CDR1 SGHRS, CDR2 YFSETQ. CDR3 length: 17 amino acids. V dropped 3 bases and J dropped 4 bases, with 22 bases sitting between them. The CDR3 reads CASSSFSLLTDPTEAFF. The CDR3 DNA follows: TGCGCCAGCAGCTCCTTTTCCCTCTTGACGGACCCCACTGAAGCTTTCTTT.

The V and J genes are TRBV6-1 and TRBJ2-7; D is undetermined. The V gene lost 2 bases and the J gene lost 3 bases, with 11 bases spanning the gap. Germline lookup yields CDR1 MNHNS and CDR2 SASEGT. The CDR3 spans 14 residues. CDR3 amino acids: CASSESAANYEQYF. CDR3 sequence (DNA): TGTGCCAGCAGTGAATCCGCCGCGAACTACGAGCAGTACTTC.

The chain links TRBV11-2 to TRBJ2-7; D not resolved. V was shortened by 4 bases and J by 5 bases, with 15 bases between the two germline ends. CDR1 SGHAT and CDR2 FQNNGV come from the germline V gene. The CDR3 contains 14 residues. CDR3 nucleotides: TGTGCCAGCAGCTACAACCCTGGGATCCACGAGCAGTACTTC. It codes for CASSYNPGIHEQYF.

This chain connects TRBV5-6 to TRBJ1-2; D possibly corresponds to TRBD1 (5 bases). The length of the CDR3 is 16 residues. Germline loops: CDR1 SGHDT, CDR2 YYEEEE. V lost 1 base to trimming and J lost 0 bases, with 13 bases between them. The CDR3, as DNA: TGTGCCAGCAGCTTGAGAGGGACGGAGTCTAACTATGGCTACACCTTC. This encodes CASSLRGTESNYGYTF.

In its sample, this clone was seen once. The V call is TRBV7-3, the J call TRBJ2-1; TRBD2 agrees at 13 bases. The junction had 18 bases not matched to a gene; V was cut back by 1 base and J by 0 bases. CDR1 SGHTA and CDR2 FQGTGA come from the germline V gene. This CDR3 region has 23 residues. In DNA, the CDR3 is TGTGCCAGCAGCTTAAGCGCCGGGGTACTAGCGGGAGGGCATCGGAGCTCCTACAATGAGCAGTTCTTC. As protein: CASSLSAGVLAGGHRSSYNEQFF.

The rearrangement uses TRBV19 and TRBJ1-4; no clear D gene. V shed 4 bases and J shed 5 bases, with 11 bases lying between them. This CDR3 contains 14 residues. Germline V lookup: CDR1 LNHDA, CDR2 SQIVND (reference sequence). CDR3 nucleotides: TGTGCCAGTAGTAGAACGGAAAGAAATGAAAAACTGTTTTTT. Its protein product is CASSRTERNEKLFF.

The chain combines TRBV7-6 with TRBJ2-1; possibly TRBD1 for D (6 bases). With 1 base removed from V and 6 bases from J, the gap between germline ends came to 10 bases. The CDR3 runs to 14 residues. CDR1 is SGHVS and CDR2 is FNYEAQ in the germline V gene. CDR3 region: CASSLEAGVNEQFF. The CDR3 DNA sequence: TGTGCCAGCAGCTTAGAGGCAGGGGTCAATGAGCAGTTCTTC.

The V call is TRBV4-3, the J call TRBJ2-3; D gene ambiguous. Per the germline V gene, CDR1 is LGHNA and CDR2 is YSLEER. There are 13 residues in the CDR3. The ends were cut back, 4 bases at V and 5 bases at J, with 10 bases in the middle. Here the CDR3 reads CASSPRSIDTQYF. CDR3 bases: TGCGCCAGCAGCCCGAGATCTATAGATACGCAGTATTTT.

The chain combines TRBV6-5 with TRBJ1-2; 7 positions match TRBD1. The V gene's germline CDR1 is MNHEY and CDR2 SVGAGI. V lost 2 bases to trimming and J lost 4 bases; unmatched junction nucleotides: 4. The CDR3 loop spans 14 amino acids. CDR3 DNA: TGTGCCAGCAGTTACAAGGGGGCGAGCTATGGCTACACCTTC. Protein: CASSYKGASYGYTF.

The V and J genes are TRBV29-1 and TRBJ1-4, with TRBD1 matching over 8 bases. Unmatched junction bases numbered 6, after V lost 6 bases and J lost 0 bases. CDR1 SQVTM and CDR2 ANQGSEA come from the germline V gene. This CDR3 spans 15 amino acids. The CDR3 spells CSVARTGTTNEKLFF. CDR3 in DNA: TGCAGCGTCGCACGGACAGGGACAACTAATGAAAAACTGTTTTTT.

V usage is TRBV7-9 and J usage is TRBJ2-7, with D tentatively TRBD1 (6 bases). Germline assignment: CDR1 SEHNR and CDR2 FQNEAQ (reference sequence). The CDR3 is 13 amino acids. Trimming cost V 8 bases and J 3 bases, with 14 bases left between them. The CDR3 region has the DNA TGTGCCAGCGGGTGGACAGAAAACTACGAGCAGTACTTC. It encodes CASGWTENYEQYF.

CDR3 region: CASSAGPSNQPQHF. The CDR3 DNA reads as TGTGCCAGCAGTGCGGGACCCAGCAATCAGCCCCAGCATTTT. V usage is TRBV25-1 and J usage is TRBJ1-5; TRBD1 is a possible D gene (5 bases). V lost 4 bases, J lost 1 base, and 8 bases lay in between. CDR1 and CDR2 from the germline V gene are MGHDK and SYGVNS. The CDR3 contains 14 residues.

The chain has TRBV10-3 and TRBJ2-1; D might be TRBD1 (6 bases). Germline assignment: CDR1 ENHRY and CDR2 SYGVKD. V was pared by 1 base and J by 6 bases, with 16 bases between. The CDR3 extends over 16 amino acids. CDR3: CAISEFGTIIGNEQFF. DNA of the CDR3: TGTGCCATCAGTGAGTTTGGGACAATCATTGGCAATGAGCAGTTCTTC.

The chain employs TRBV7-9 and TRBJ2-7; tentatively, D is TRBD1 or TRBD2 (6 bases each). V was trimmed by 0 bases and J by 2 bases, leaving 14 bases between them. CDR3 size: 16 residues. The V gene's germline CDR1 is SEHNR and CDR2 FQNEAQ (reference sequence). CDR3 nucleotides: TGTGCCAGCAGCTTAGCCCAAGGGGGGTCCCCCTACGAGCAGTACTTC. Translated: CASSLAQGGSPYEQYF.

The chain is built from TRBV12-5 and TRBJ1-5; no clear D. The CDR3 loop spans 15 amino acids. CDR1 and CDR2 (germline): LGHNT, FRNRAP. V lost 5 bases and J lost 3, with 14 bases in between. CDR3 sequence: CASGASRVLNQPQHF. The CDR3 DNA is TGTGCTAGTGGTGCCAGCCGGGTCCTCAATCAGCCCCAGCATTTT.

The chain links TRBV11-2 to TRBJ2-1, with 8 bases that match TRBD1. Trimming removed 0 bases from V and 8 bases from J; junction bases left unmatched: 9. Germline V CDR1 and CDR2: SGHAT, FQNNGV. CDR3 length: 16 residues. CDR3 nucleotides: TGTGCCAGCAGCTTAGATCGGACAGGGTGGTTGCATGAGCAGTTCTTC. Protein: CASSLDRTGWLHEQFF.

This chain links TRBV5-8 with TRBJ2-2; 10 nucleotides agree with TRBD2. The CDR3 contains 17 residues. CDR1 SGHTS and CDR2 YDEGEE come from the germline V gene. J was trimmed by 5 bases and V by 4 bases; bases with no gene match: 11. The CDR3 is CASSETSGYGSTGELFF. Here the CDR3 DNA reads TGTGCCAGCAGCGAGACTAGCGGGTACGGGTCGACCGGGGAGCTGTTTTTT.

The chain joins TRBV9 to TRBJ1-1; 8 positions match TRBD1. V lost 4 bases, J lost 2 bases, and 7 bases stayed unmatched. CDR1 SGDLS and CDR2 YYNGEE come from the germline V gene. There are 15 residues in the CDR3. Here the CDR3 DNA reads TGTGCCAGCAGCAACCCCGGACAGGGTAACACTGAAGCTTTCTTT. It encodes CASSNPGQGNTEAFF.

This chain connects TRBV27 to TRBJ2-3; TRBD2 matches 7 bases. Germline V gene data show CDR1 as MNHEY and CDR2 as SMNVEV (reference sequence). The CDR3 spans 17 residues. Unmatched junction bases numbered 9, after V lost 2 bases and J lost 1 base. The CDR3 bases are TGTGCCAGCAGTTTACTAGCGGAAACCCATGGCACAGATACGCAGTATTTT. Its protein is CASSLLAETHGTDTQYF.